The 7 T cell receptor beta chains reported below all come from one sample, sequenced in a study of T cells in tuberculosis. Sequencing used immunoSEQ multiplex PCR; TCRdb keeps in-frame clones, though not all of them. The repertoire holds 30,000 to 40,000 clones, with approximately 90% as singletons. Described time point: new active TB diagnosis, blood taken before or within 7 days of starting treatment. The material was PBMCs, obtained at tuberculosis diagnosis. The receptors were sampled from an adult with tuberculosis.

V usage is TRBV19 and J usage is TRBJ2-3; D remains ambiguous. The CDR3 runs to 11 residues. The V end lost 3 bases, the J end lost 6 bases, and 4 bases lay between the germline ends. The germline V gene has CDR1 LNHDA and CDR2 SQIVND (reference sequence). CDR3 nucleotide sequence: TGTGCCAGTAGTATTCATGATACGCAGTATTTT. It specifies CASSIHDTQYF.

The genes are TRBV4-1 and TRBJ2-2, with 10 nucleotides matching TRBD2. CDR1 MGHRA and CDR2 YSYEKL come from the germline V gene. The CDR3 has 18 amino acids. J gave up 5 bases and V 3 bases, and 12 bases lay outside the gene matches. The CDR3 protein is CASSHPGGGSGGTGELFF. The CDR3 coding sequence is TGCGCCAGCAGCCACCCTGGCGGGGGTAGCGGGGGGACCGGGGAGCTGTTTTTT.

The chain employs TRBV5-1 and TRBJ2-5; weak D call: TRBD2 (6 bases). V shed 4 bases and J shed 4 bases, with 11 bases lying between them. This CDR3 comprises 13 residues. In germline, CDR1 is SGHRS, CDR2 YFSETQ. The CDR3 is CASSPGDGETQYF. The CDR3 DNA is TGCGCCAGCAGCCCGGGGGACGGAGAGACCCAGTACTTC.

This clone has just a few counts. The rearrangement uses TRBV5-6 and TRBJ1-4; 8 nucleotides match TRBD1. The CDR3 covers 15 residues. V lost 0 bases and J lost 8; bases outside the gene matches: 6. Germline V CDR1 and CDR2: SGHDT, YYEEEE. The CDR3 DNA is TGTGCCAGCAGCTTGGGATGGACAGGGCACGAAAAACTGTTTTTT. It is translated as CASSLGWTGHEKLFF.

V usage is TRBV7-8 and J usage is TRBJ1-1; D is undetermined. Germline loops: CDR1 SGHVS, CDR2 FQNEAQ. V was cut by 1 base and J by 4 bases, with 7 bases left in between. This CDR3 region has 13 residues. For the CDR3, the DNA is TGTGCCAGCAGCTTAGTCCGGAGCACTGAAGCTTTCTTT. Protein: CASSLVRSTEAFF. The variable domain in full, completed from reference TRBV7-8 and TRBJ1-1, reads GAGVSQSPRYKVAKRGQDVALRCDPISGHVSLFWYQQALGQGPEFLTYFQNEAQLDKSGLPSDRFFAERPEGSVSTLKIQRTQQEDSAVYLCASSLVRSTEAFFGQGTRLTVV.

In DNA form, the CDR3 reads TGTGCCAGCAGTGAAAATTATAAGACAGGTTCTACCTACGAGCAGTACTTC. This translates into CASSENYKTGSTYEQYF. The V and J genes are TRBV6-1 and TRBJ2-7, with D perhaps matching TRBD1 (6 bases). With 2 bases removed from V and 2 bases from J, the gap between germline ends came to 19 bases. Per germline, CDR1 MNHNS and CDR2 SASEGT. This CDR3 has 17 residues.

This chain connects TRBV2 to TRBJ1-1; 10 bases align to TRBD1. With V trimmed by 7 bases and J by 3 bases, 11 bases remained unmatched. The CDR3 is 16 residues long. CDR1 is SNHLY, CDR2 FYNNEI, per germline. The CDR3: CASTTGQGDSDTEAFF. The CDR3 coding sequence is TGTGCCAGCACCACCGGACAGGGGGACAGCGACACTGAAGCTTTCTTT.